These 3 T cell receptor beta chains came from one sample sequenced in a study of shared clonotypes between healthy human individuals (dated by TCRdb to the early 2020s). The method behind the library was the immunoSEQ multiplex PCR assay. TCRdb mirrors the immuneACCESS table, restricted to in-frame sequences. Some clones are absent from its copies; in checked studies, under half trace to an unresolved V gene, and the reason for the others is unknown. The sample profile shows about 2 million clones; just under 95% of them were found once. Of the sample, less than 1.5% falls within the top ten clones. CD8 naive samples consisted of CD45RO-negative cells that were positively selected for CCR7, yielding a CD45RA+CCR7+ population without TemRA cells. Material for sequencing was naive CD8+ T cells sorted from blood. Read against the paper, the sample's cell subset or site label means: CD45RA+CCR7+. These receptor sequences come from a man between 18 and 35 years old in good health.

The V call is TRBV11-2, the J call TRBJ2-1; 9 bases line up with TRBD2. CDR3 length: 14 residues. CDR1 and CDR2 (germline): SGHAT, FQNNGV. The V segment lost 5 bases and the J segment 7 bases; nucleotides outside the gene matches: 6. This CDR3 is CASSIGTSRNEQFF. The CDR3 nucleotides are TGTGCCAGCAGCATCGGGACTAGCAGAAATGAGCAGTTCTTC.

CDR3 sequence: CAINHSGLGGEQYF. The CDR3 nucleotides read TGTGCCATCAACCATAGCGGGTTAGGGGGCGAGCAGTACTTC. The chain uses TRBV10-3 and TRBJ2-7; TRBD2 might be the D (7 bases). V gave up 7 bases and J gave up 6 bases, with 19 bases separating them. The CDR3 has 14 amino acids. Germline V CDR1 and CDR2: ENHRY, SYGVKD.

The chain is built from TRBV30 and TRBJ2-7; 11 bases are a match to TRBD2. The ends lost 2 bases at V and 2 bases at J; junction bases unmatched: 2. CDR1 is GTSNPN, CDR2 SVGIG, per germline (reference sequence). The CDR3 is 14 amino acids. CDR3 loop: CAWSMTSGAYEQYF. The CDR3 region has the DNA TGTGCCTGGAGTATGACTAGCGGGGCCTACGAGCAGTACTTC. Full variable domain (rest looked up from reference TRBV30 and TRBJ2-7): SQTIHQWPATLVQPVGSPLSLECTVEGTSNPNLYWYRQAAGRGLQLLFYSVGIGQISSEVPQNLSASRPQDRQFILSSKKLLLSDSGFYLCAWSMTSGAYEQYFGPGTRLTVT.